This TCR beta chain was identified in a study of T cell responses to AZD1222 COVID-19 vaccine (dated by TCRdb to about 2021). Regarding the research as a whole: Because spike-specific TCR depth and breadth did not differ between the two schedules, AZD1222 recipients who got a second dose at roughly 4 weeks were pooled with those who got a second dose at roughly 12 weeks. TCR sequencing covered some 240 trial participants: roughly 200 given two doses of AZD1222 and 26 given two doses of MenACWY control vaccine. Trial participants were enrolled by age into subgroups of 18-55, 56-69 and 70-plus years, and around 150, 28 and 57 TCR-sequenced participants, respectively, were included in these subgroups. Overall study outcomes, separate from this receptor: CD4 TCRs associated with the vaccine covered the entire spike protein, and the dominant responses were in regions 160-218 and 743-854. Most participants were white British and females outnumbered males, and the authors suggested that clonal diversity may have been underestimated. In the small 56-69-year group, the increase in depth fell short of significance, most likely because of low power. Nearly half of unique spike-specific TCRs reportedly recognized epitopes outside regions mutated in the B.1.351 and B.1.1.7 variants. Conclusions about previously exposed vaccinees were limited because only six or seven AZD1222 recipients were SARS-CoV-2 seropositive at baseline. After two AZD1222 doses, both the breadth and the depth of spike-specific TCRs were significantly higher than at day 0 and than in MenACWY recipients. No day 14 peak-response samples were available, so repertoires were characterized only after the peak T cell response.

Interpreted using the paper, the time point label stands for: baseline before first vaccination. The vaccinee samples were drawn from two UK trials, COV001 and COV002, one of which was a single-blind randomized controlled phase 2/3 trial testing AZD1222 (ChAdOx1 nCoV-19) in healthy adults. For TCRbeta chain sequencing, PBMC samples were collected from trial participants at day 0 and at day 28 after the second dose. Inclusive of the bounding cysteine and phenylalanine, the CDR3 is 15 residues long. Only CDR3 DNA is held: 45 bases, read in frame from base 1. V lost 0 bases and J lost 4 bases; the stretch between them is 12 bases long. From the germline V gene, CDR1 is SNHLY and CDR2 is FYNNEI. With respect to this clone: Its antigen is unknown. No base quality information exists; no much larger clone differs at one position.

The CDR3 regions of human TCRbeta chains were analyzed by immunosequencing. The study's own analysis went as follows. TCRs in the repertoires were compared against a reference library of SARS-CoV-2-specific TCRs that had been generated with the MIRA antigen-specificity platform. Breadth was defined as the fraction of unique TCRs that were SARS-CoV-2-associated, and depth was defined as the fraction of total T cells that were SARS-CoV-2-associated. Each spike-specific TCR was assigned to its reactive spike region and to a CD4 or CD8 class using the MIRA data. Log10-transformed breadth and depth values were compared by one-way ANOVA with Sidak's multiple comparisons tests. In TCRdb, the immuneACCESS table is reduced to in-frame sequences with V and J assigned. These tables do not hold every clone; where another copy was compared, an unresolved V gene accounts for under half, and the others remain unexplained. V and J calls and clone size are copied from that table; D and trimming were computed from the DNA. The sample table shows roughly 150,000 clones, and approximately 91% are seen once. Approximately 4.8% of the sample is in the top ten clones.

The sequence links TRBV2 to TRBJ1-2; a weak D assignment points to TRBD1 (6 bases agree). The origin of this receptor is an adult in good health. The source material was peripheral blood, sampled on day 0 of AZD1222 vaccination. For the CDR3, the sequence is CASSEATRGGYGYTF. The DNA is TGTGCCAGCAGTGAAGCTACCAGGGGAGGCTATGGCTACACCTTC.